These 30 T cell receptor delta chains share one sample of origin, sequenced in a study of gamma-delta T cells after stem cell transplantation. TCRdb ran CATT on the RT-PCR reads. In the table there are 3,000 to 4,000 delta-chain clones, more than 15% of which are singletons. The sequenced material came from gamma-delta T cells. Receptor source: a human donor. It is not recorded whose cells these are; they may come from a transplant donor.

This clone was counted a few times. At the DNA level, this CDR3 is encoded by other sequences in the same sample as well. The genes are TRDV2 and TRDJ1; TRDD3 aligns across 13 bases. Germline CDR1 is GEAIGNYY and CDR2 is EKD. V lost 0 bases, J lost 3 bases, and 6 bases stayed unmatched. The CDR3 consists of 17 residues. The CDR3, as DNA: TGTGCCTGTGACACCTTACTGGGGGATACGGGGGCCGATAAACTCATCTTT. It is translated as CACDTLLGDTGADKLIF.

V and J are TRDV2 and TRDJ1; 7 bases line up with TRDD3. Trimming took 0 bases from V and 3 from J; bases not matched to a gene: 9. The CDR3 length is 16 residues. Germline CDR1 and CDR2: GEAIGNYY and EKD. CDR3: CACDTLGAVEADKLIF. For the CDR3, the DNA is TGTGCCTGTGACACCCTGGGGGCCGTTGAGGCCGATAAACTCATCTTT.

As regards this clone: TCRdb lists the protein of a much larger clone for this DNA, which differs at residue 5, so this is likely a read error; the protein given here is translated from the DNA itself. The V gene is TRDV2, the J gene TRDJ3; D is unresolved. Germline loops: CDR1 GEAIGNYY, CDR2 EKD. CDR3 length: 18 residues. With 2 bases removed from V and 0 bases from J, the gap between germline ends came to 13 bases. CDR3 bases: TGTGCCTGTGACATCGGGTACGCGAGCTCCTGGGACACCCGACAGATGTTTTTC. Translating it yields CACDIGYASSWDTRQMFF.

The CDR3 sequence is CACDPILGDTGLYTDKLIF. The CDR3 region has the DNA TGTGCCTGTGACCCTATACTGGGGGATACGGGATTATACACCGATAAACTCATCTTT. This chain uses TRDV2 with TRDJ1; TRDD3 matches at 13 bases. Trimming cost V 3 bases and J 0 bases; bases outside gene matches: 12. The CDR3 runs 19 residues. CDR1 and CDR2 (germline): GEAIGNYY, EKD.

Notes on this clone: This may arise from a read error, as a much more abundant clone is one base away. This chain links TRDV2 with TRDJ1; 12 nucleotides align to TRDD3. The V segment lost 3 bases and the J segment 7 bases; nucleotides outside the gene matches: 14. The CDR3 consists of 17 residues. The V gene's germline CDR1 is GEAIGNYY and CDR2 EKD. CDR3 sequence reads: CACDSVLGDTGRAKLIF. DNA for the CDR3: TGTGCCTGTGACTCCGTACTGGGGGATACCGGGAGGGCTAAACTCATCTTT.

Remarks on this clone: An end of the junction does not agree with germline; a read error may underlie this. Other DNA sequences in this sample translate to the same CDR3. This sequence joins TRDV2 and TRDJ1; 13 positions match TRDD3. The CDR3 totals 21 residues. Germline lookup yields CDR1 GEAIGNYY and CDR2 EKD. The CDR3 nucleotides read TGTGCCTGCGACACCGTAACTGTACTGGGGGATACGAAGGGAGGAACCGATAAACTCATCTTT. Amino acids: CACDTVTVLGDTKGGTDKLIF.

This clone was counted between two and nine times. The amino acid sequence in TCRdb belongs to a much larger clone and departs from this DNA's translation at residue 5, likely a sequencing read error; the sequence shown is translated from the DNA. The chain is built from TRDV2 and TRDJ2; 8 bases match TRDD3. CDR3 length: 18 residues. V shed 3 bases and J 0 bases; nucleotides not matched to a gene: 11. Germline lookup yields CDR1 GEAIGNYY and CDR2 EKD. The CDR3 spells CACDHVGLGDPLTAQLFF. Written as DNA, the CDR3 is TGTGCCTGTGACCACGTGGGGCTGGGGGACCCTTTGACAGCACAACTCTTCTTT.

This clone occurred a few times. A much larger clone lies one base from this, so it may be a read error. The rearrangement links TRDV2 to TRDJ1; D is possibly TRDD3 (6 bases). CDR1 is GEAIGNYY and CDR2 is EKD in the germline V gene. This CDR3 contains 16 residues. This CDR3 reads CACDTVSGLGTDKPIF. CDR3 DNA: TGTGCCTGTGACACCGTTTCCGGACTGGGCACCGATAAACCCATCTTT.

This clone was detected only a few times. V usage is TRDV2 and J usage is TRDJ1, with 13 nucleotides matching TRDD3. This CDR3 spans 17 amino acids. J gave up 3 bases and V 3 bases, and 9 bases lay outside the gene matches. Germline V gene lookup returns CDR1 GEAIGNYY and CDR2 EKD. The CDR3 loop reads CACDPVLGDTLPDKLIF. Written as DNA, the CDR3 is TGTGCCTGTGACCCTGTACTGGGGGATACGCTCCCCGATAAACTCATCTTT.

A note on this clone: This could be a read error, since a much larger clone is one nucleotide away. The chain couples TRDV2 to TRDJ3; 12 bases fit TRDD3. There are 20 residues in the CDR3. Germline-derived CDR1 and CDR2 are GEAIGNYY and EKD. V shed 2 bases and J 0 bases; nucleotides not matched to a gene: 7. In DNA, the CDR3 is TGTGCCTGTGACAGGGAACTGGGGGATACTCTCTCCTGGGACACCCGACAGATGTTTTTC. Protein sequence: CACDRELGDTLSWDTRQMFF.

The chain couples TRDV2 to TRDJ1, with 7 positions matching TRDD3. CDR1 and CDR2 from the germline V gene are GEAIGNYY and EKD. The CDR3 consists of 20 residues. V lost 3 bases and J lost 13; bases outside the gene matches: 34. CDR3 loop: CACDLLNPPTGVLDTDTPIF. CDR3 sequence (DNA): TGTGCCTGTGACTTACTGAATCCACCTACTGGGGTCCTTGACACCGATACACCCATCTTT.

Of note for this clone: Possible read error: a much larger clone is one base away. The gene calls are TRDV2 and TRDJ2; TRDD3 agrees at 13 bases. Germline-derived CDR1 and CDR2 are GEAIGNYY and EKD. CDR3 length: 20 amino acids. CDR3 residues: CACDTALGDTAGALSAQLFF. As DNA, the CDR3 is TGTGCCTGTGACACCGCACTGGGGGATACGGCCGGCGCTTTGTCAGCACAACTCTTCTTT.

This clone was counted only a few times. A clone one base away is much larger, so this may be a read error. Different DNA sequences within this sample yield the same CDR3. The chain links TRDV2 to TRDJ1, with 13 bases fitting TRDD3. The length of the CDR3 is 17 residues. Looked up from germline, CDR1 is GEAIGNYY and CDR2 is EKD. CDR3 sequence: CACDSLLGDTLPDKLIF. CDR3 in DNA: TGCGCCTGTGACTCCCTACTGGGGGATACGCTCCCCGATAAACTCATCTTT.

Notes on this clone: A much more abundant neighbour one base away suggests this may be a read error. This sequence joins TRDV2 and TRDJ4; 9 bases are shared with TRDD3. Germline assignment: CDR1 GEAIGNYY and CDR2 EKD. V was clipped by 0 bases and J by 3 bases; unmatched bases: 25. The CDR3 extends over 21 amino acids. CDR3: CACDTVLAGSDVVGDRGPLIF. The CDR3 coding sequence is TGTGCCTGTGACACCGTTCTGGCGGGTTCCGACGTGGTGGGGGATAGGGGACCCCTGATCTTT.

A word on this clone: The protein TCRdb lists belongs to a much larger clone and differs from this DNA's translation at residue 10, which points to a read error; the protein shown is made from the DNA. J is TRDJ1 and V is TRDV2; D unclear. Germline CDR1 and CDR2: GEAIGNYY and EKD. V gave up 0 bases and J gave up 0 bases, with 19 bases separating them. The CDR3 runs to 18 residues. The CDR3 region is CACDTVARTVSDTDKLIF. In nucleotides, the CDR3 is TGTGCCTGTGACACCGTGGCTCGAACGGTGAGCGACACCGATAAACTCATCTTT.

Judged by abundance, this clone is medium-sized (0.01 to 0.1%). The rearrangement joins TRDV2 to TRDJ1; 10 nucleotides agree with TRDD3. Germline V gives CDR1 GEAIGNYY, CDR2 EKD. This CDR3 is 18 amino acids long. V was clipped by 0 bases and J by 0 bases; unmatched bases: 9. Here the CDR3 DNA reads TGTGCCTGTGACACCTTACTGGGGGATCTACCGAACACCGATAAACTCATCTTT. This encodes CACDTLLGDLPNTDKLIF.

V and J are TRDV2 and TRDJ1, with 7 nucleotides matching TRDD3. The CDR3 is made up of 21 amino acids. Germline assignment: CDR1 GEAIGNYY and CDR2 EKD. V shed 0 bases and J 2 bases; nucleotides not matched to a gene: 23. CDR3 nucleotide sequence: TGTGCCTGTGACACCGTAACTGTACTGGTGGATACGAATGGAGGAACCGATAAACTCATCTTT. Amino acids: CACDTVTVLVDTNGGTDKLIF.

This clone is categorized as large. The V call is TRDV2, the J call TRDJ1; 9 bases fit TRDD3. CDR1 GEAIGNYY and CDR2 EKD come from the germline V gene. The CDR3 extends over 16 amino acids. V was clipped by 2 bases and J by 4 bases; unmatched bases: 10. CDR3 residues: CACDSLGDDGDDKLIF. For the CDR3, the DNA is TGTGCCTGTGACAGCCTGGGGGATGACGGAGACGATAAACTCATCTTT.

By frequency in the sample, this clone is medium-sized. The chain combines TRDV2 with TRDJ1, with 10 nucleotides matching TRDD3. The V and J ends lost 2 bases and 3 bases, in that order; junction bases with no gene match: 5. The CDR3 sequence is 15 residues long. The germline V gene encodes CDR1 GEAIGNYY and CDR2 EKD. The CDR3 reads CACDKLGDNADKLIF. CDR3 sequence (DNA): TGTGCCTGTGACAAGCTGGGGGATAATGCCGATAAACTCATCTTT.

This clone was counted a few times. This chain uses TRDV2 with TRDJ1; TRDD3 agrees at 7 bases. This CDR3 has 18 residues. In germline, CDR1 is GEAIGNYY, CDR2 EKD. V was pared by 0 bases and J by 0 bases, with 12 bases of the junction left unmatched. This CDR3 reads CACDTVLGTGKYTDKLIF. CDR3 coding DNA: TGTGCCTGTGACACCGTACTGGGGACTGGGAAGTACACCGATAAACTCATCTTT.

This clone has a handful of counts. This rearrangement joins TRDV2 to TRDJ1, with 11 bases lining up with TRDD3. From germline, CDR1 is GEAIGNYY and CDR2 EKD. The CDR3 spans 21 residues. The J segment lost 0 bases and the V segment lost 0 bases, leaving 17 bases of the junction unmatched. The CDR3 DNA sequence: TGTGCCTGTGACACCGGCGCGCTGGGGGATACTAGGAGAAACAACACCGATAAACTCATCTTT. It codes for CACDTGALGDTRRNNTDKLIF.

The genes are TRDV2 and TRDJ1, with 11 bases fitting TRDD3. The CDR3 is 17 amino acids. Germline-derived CDR1 and CDR2 are GEAIGNYY and EKD. Trimming removed 1 base from V and 2 bases from J; junction bases left unmatched: 8. The CDR3 loop is CACDTPWGIHETDKLIF. The CDR3, as DNA: TGTGCCTGTGACACGCCCTGGGGGATACATGAAACCGATAAACTCATCTTT.

This clone qualifies as medium-sized. The chain joins TRDV3 to TRDJ1; TRDD2 is a possible D gene (9 bases). Between the trimmed V and J ends, which lost 4 bases and 3 bases, there was a span of 33 bases. The CDR3 runs 19 residues. Germline V gene lookup returns CDR1 TVYSNPD and CDR2 GDNSRS (reference sequence). CDR3 sequence reads: CAYSFLLLLGVTSADKLIF. CDR3 DNA: TGTGCCTATTCCTTCCTACTCTTACTGGGGGTTACCTCCGCCGATAAACTCATCTTT.

The rearrangement links TRDV2 to TRDJ1; 12 bases are shared with TRDD3. Germline V CDR1 and CDR2: GEAIGNYY, EKD. V lost 5 bases to trimming and J lost 0 bases; unmatched junction nucleotides: 15. This CDR3 has 19 amino acids. CDR3 in DNA: TGTGCCTGTGGCCCGACTACTGGGGGATACACCAGTTACACCGATAAACTCATCTTT. Residues: CACGPTTGGYTSYTDKLIF.

This clone was seen a handful of times. The protein given by TCRdb reflects a much larger clone and differs at residue 13 from this DNA's translation, likely from a read error; the protein shown is the DNA's translation. V and J are TRDV2 and TRDJ1, with 8 bases fitting TRDD3. The CDR3 loop spans 15 amino acids. In germline, CDR1 is GEAIGNYY, CDR2 EKD. CDR3 amino acids: CACDPWGRDTDKPIF. CDR3 bases: TGTGCCTGTGACCCCTGGGGGAGGGACACCGATAAACCCATCTTT.

Comments on this clone: Additional DNA sequences in this sample encode the identical CDR3. The genes are TRDV2 and TRDJ1; maybe TRDD3 (6 bases). Trimming cost V 3 bases and J 4 bases, with 17 bases left between them. Germline V gene lookup returns CDR1 GEAIGNYY and CDR2 EKD. This CDR3 is built from 15 residues. The CDR3 sequence: CACDALLGGVDKLIF. The DNA for the CDR3 is TGTGCCTGTGACGCCTTACTAGGGGGAGTCGATAAACTCATCTTT.

The chain has TRDV2 and TRDJ1, with TRDD3 matching over 7 bases. The CDR3 spans 18 residues. V trimming: 0 bases; J trimming: 3 bases; junction bases outside the gene matches: 15. The germline CDR1 and CDR2 sequences are GEAIGNYY and EKD. Here the CDR3 DNA reads TGTGCCTGTGACACCGTATCTGGGGATAACTCGTCCCCCGATAAACTCATCTTT. Residues: CACDTVSGDNSSPDKLIF.

Of note for this clone: This sequence may be a read error, since a much larger clone differs from it by one base. The CDR3 sequence is CACDSLLGDTPPDKLIF. CDR3 sequence (DNA): TGTGCCTGTGACTCCCTACTGGGGGATACGCCCCCCGATAAACTCATCTTT. V usage is TRDV2 and J usage is TRDJ1, with 13 bases lining up with TRDD3. V lost 3 bases, J lost 3 bases, and 9 bases stayed unmatched. CDR1 GEAIGNYY and CDR2 EKD come from the germline V gene. This CDR3 has 17 residues.

This rearrangement joins TRDV2 to TRDJ1; possibly TRDD3 for D (6 bases). The ends were cut back, 0 bases at V and 2 bases at J, with 18 bases in the middle. The CDR3 is made up of 17 amino acids. The germline CDR1 and CDR2 sequences are GEAIGNYY and EKD. The CDR3, as DNA: TGTGCCTGTGACACCGTAGGGGGAGGACTACAGACCGATAAACTCATCTTT. It translates to CACDTVGGGLQTDKLIF.

This clone has only a few counts. TCRdb lists the protein of a much larger clone for this DNA, which differs at residue 4, so this is likely a read error; the protein given here is translated from the DNA itself. The genes are TRDV1 and TRDJ1, with TRDD3 matching over 9 bases. V was pared by 8 bases and J by 2 bases, with 18 bases of the junction left unmatched. The CDR3 spans 18 residues. The V gene's germline CDR1 is TSWWSYY and CDR2 QGS. The CDR3, as DNA: TGTGCTCTTAGGGCCTTCCCATTAGTACTGGGGGAGACCGATAAACTCATCTTT. Protein sequence: CALRAFPLVLGETDKLIF.